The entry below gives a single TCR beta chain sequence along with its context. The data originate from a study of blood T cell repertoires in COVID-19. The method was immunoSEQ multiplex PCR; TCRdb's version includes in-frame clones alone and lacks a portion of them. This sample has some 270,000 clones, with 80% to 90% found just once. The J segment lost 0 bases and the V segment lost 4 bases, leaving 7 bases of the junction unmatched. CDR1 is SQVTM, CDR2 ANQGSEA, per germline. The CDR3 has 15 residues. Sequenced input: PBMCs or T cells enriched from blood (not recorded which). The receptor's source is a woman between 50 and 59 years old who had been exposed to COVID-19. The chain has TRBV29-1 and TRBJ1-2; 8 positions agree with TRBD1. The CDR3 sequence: CSVVLADRANYGYTF. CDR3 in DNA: TGCAGCGTTGTCTTGGCGGACAGGGCTAACTATGGCTACACCTTC.